Presented here are 13 T cell receptor beta chains from one specimen sequenced in a study of identical twins. TCRdb reprocessed the 5' RACE reads with MiXCR, giving one entry per CDR3 protein. Of about 900,000 distinct CDR3 sequences in the sample, approximately 13% were seen once. A further study also used this sample, focusing on yellow fever vaccine responses in identical twins.

Sequencing was carried out using PBMCs. Every receptor here comes from a woman in her late teens or twenties in good health.

This clonotype was recorded a few times. V is TRBV7-6 and J is TRBJ2-3, with 7 bases that match TRBD2. Germline assignment: CDR1 SGHVS and CDR2 FNYEAQ. V shed 2 bases and J 7 bases; nucleotides not matched to a gene: 6. The CDR3 contains 14 residues. CDR3 in DNA: TGTGCCAGCAGCTTACCGGGAGGTCCTTATACGCAGTATTTT. Encoded protein: CASSLPGGPYTQYF. Complete variable domain (other parts from reference TRBV7-6 and TRBJ2-3): GAGVSQSPRYKVTKRGQDVALRCDPISGHVSLYWYRQALGQGPEFLTYFNYEAQQDKSGLPNDRFSAERPEGSISTLTIQRTEQRDSAMYRCASSLPGGPYTQYFGPGTRLTVL.

This chain joins TRBV11-2 and TRBJ2-7; maybe TRBD1 (5 bases). The V gene's germline CDR1 is SGHAT and CDR2 FQNNGV. This CDR3 is built from 13 residues. The V gene lost 5 bases and the J gene lost 4 bases, with 12 bases spanning the gap. CDR3 bases: TGTGCCAGCAGCCAGACAGCTAGATACGAGCAGTACTTC. Its protein is CASSQTARYEQYF. Full variable domain (missing parts from reference TRBV11-2 and TRBJ2-7): EAGVAQSPRYKIIEKRQSVAFWCNPISGHATLYWYQQILGQGPKLLIQFQNNGVVDDSQLPKDRFSAERLKGVDSTLKIQPAKLEDSAVYLCASSQTARYEQYFGPGTRLTVT.

There are a few counts of this clonotype. The chain is built from TRBV5-1 and TRBJ2-3; 8 bases line up with TRBD1. With V trimmed by 3 bases and J by 6 bases, 9 bases remained unmatched. This CDR3 is 15 amino acids long. Germline V gives CDR1 SGHRS, CDR2 YFSETQ. CDR3 in amino acids: CASSSTGAKVDTQYF. The CDR3 DNA is TGCGCCAGCAGCTCGACAGGGGCGAAGGTGGATACGCAGTATTTT.

This clonotype occurred a few times. V usage is TRBV24-1 and J usage is TRBJ1-5; D is perhaps TRBD1 (5 bases). Between the trimmed V and J ends, which lost 2 bases and 9 bases, there was a span of 13 bases. The germline CDR1 and CDR2 sequences are KGHDR and SFDVKD. CDR3 length: 14 residues. Here the CDR3 DNA reads TGTGCCACCAGTGATTCCCCCTGGGGGGGGCCCCAGCATTTT. It encodes CATSDSPWGGPQHF.

This clonotype was observed many times. V is TRBV12-3 or TRBV12-4 and J is TRBJ1-1; a possible D gene is TRBD1 (6 bases). The V end lost 0 bases, the J end lost 7 bases, and 12 bases lay between the germline ends. The CDR3 is made up of 14 amino acids. In DNA, the CDR3 is TGTGCCAGCAGTTTAGCTACAGGGTTGGGTGAAGCTTTCTTT. This gives the protein CASSLATGLGEAFF.

Concerning this clonotype: A read error may explain this, as a much larger clone is one base away. The conserved phenylalanine or tryptophan normally closing the CDR3 is absent here, so this likely arose from a read error. The gene calls are TRBV29-1 and TRBJ1-1; a weak D match, TRBD1 (6 bases). This CDR3 region has 12 residues. The V gene lost 0 bases and the J gene lost 9 bases, with 11 bases spanning the gap. Germline V gene data show CDR1 as SQVTM and CDR2 as ANQGSEA. The DNA for the CDR3 is TGCAGCGTTGAAGATGGAGACAGGAAAGCTTTCTTA. This encodes CSVEDGDRKAFL.

The chain is built from TRBV7-8 and TRBJ2-3; 14 bases are shared with TRBD2. Trimming cost V 5 bases and J 6 bases; bases outside gene matches: 4. CDR3 length: 15 amino acids. CDR1 is SGHVS and CDR2 is FQNEAQ in the germline V gene. CDR3 in amino acids: CASSTGTSGSDTQYF. The DNA of the CDR3 is TGTGCCAGCAGCACGGGGACTAGCGGGAGTGATACGCAGTATTTT.

The chain combines TRBV2 with TRBJ2-5, with D unclear. Germline V lookup: CDR1 SNHLY, CDR2 FYNNEI. Trimming stripped 7 bases from V and 4 bases from J, with 7 bases between. The CDR3 covers 11 residues. The DNA of the CDR3 is TGTGCCAGCACCGCGAGAGAGACCCAGTACTTC. Amino acid sequence: CASTARETQYF.

The table lists this clonotype with a few counts. The V call is TRBV10-2, the J call TRBJ1-2; 10 positions agree with TRBD1. Unmatched junction bases numbered 5, after V lost 7 bases and J lost 9 bases. The CDR3 runs 12 residues. In germline, CDR1 is WSHSY, CDR2 SAAADI. DNA of the CDR3: TGCGCCAGCACCCAGACAGGGGGCAGCTACACCTTC. It specifies CASTQTGGSYTF.

Worth noting for this clonotype: This may arise from a read error, as a much more abundant clone is one base away. The rearrangement uses TRBV25-1 and TRBJ2-1; D perhaps matches TRBD2 (6 bases). Between the trimmed V and J ends, which lost 5 bases and 7 bases, there was a span of 15 bases. The CDR3 consists of 14 residues. The germline CDR1 and CDR2 sequences are MGHDK and SYGVNS. The CDR3 DNA reads TGTGCCAGCAGTTATCTAGCGAGGGGTAATGAGCAGTTCTTC. Its translation is CASSYLARGNEQFF.

Ten or more counts support this clonotype. The chain combines TRBV7-3 with TRBJ2-2; D may be TRBD2 (6 bases). Trimming pared 4 bases from V and 6 bases from J, leaving 6 bases between. Per germline, CDR1 SGHTA and CDR2 FQGTGA. This CDR3 contains 12 residues. The DNA for the CDR3 is TGTGCCAGCAGCTCGGGGGCCGGGGAGCTGTTTTTT. Translating gives CASSSGAGELFF.

This clonotype was counted between two and nine times. This sequence joins TRBV28 and TRBJ2-5; D is possibly TRBD1 or TRBD2 (5 bases each). The V and J ends lost 8 bases and 2 bases respectively, with 9 bases between them. The V gene's germline CDR1 is MDHEN and CDR2 SYDVKM. CDR3 length: 12 amino acids. The CDR3 here is CASEGSQETQYF. The CDR3, as DNA: TGTGCCAGCGAGGGGAGTCAAGAGACCCAGTACTTC.

This clonotype has just a few counts. The gene calls are TRBV5-5 and TRBJ2-3; possibly TRBD1 for D (6 bases). The germline V gene encodes CDR1 SGHKS and CDR2 YYEKEE (reference sequence). The CDR3 has 14 residues. Trimming removed 4 bases from V and 1 base from J, with 10 bases in between. The CDR3 DNA sequence: TGTGCCAGCAGCAGAGGACAGCGCACAGATACGCAGTATTTT. Protein: CASSRGQRTDTQYF.